A single T cell receptor (beta chain) is shown here with its context. Its antigen specificity is not known. The sample holds no much larger clone one base away, and base qualities are not on file. This sample was included in a study of blood T cell repertoires in COVID-19 (dated by TCRdb to the early 2020s). Context from the whole study: Samples covering the acute and convalescent phases of COVID-19 were provided by collaborators in the United States, Italy and Spain. The samples were drawn from the first 160 participants of the ongoing ImmuneRACE study and from roughly 1,300 subjects provided by 6 global collaborators. Where HLA class I and class II types were available, the types were taken from metadata supplied by the sample provider, not from assay-based typing. Deeply sampled blood TCRbeta repertoires from subjects exposed to, actively infected with, or recovered from COVID-19 were included in the dataset. The material from the prospective study consisted of cDNA or gDNA derived from T cells, B-cell-depleted T cells, or PBMCs. The repertoires were released in a freely available public database meant as a resource for research on the immune response to SARS-CoV-2. Sample metadata almost always included a de-identified subject ID, COVID-19 status, age in years and sex. Here is what the overall study found, with its caveats: How much clinical and demographic metadata was included differed by source and by participant, and the metadata was provided uncurated.

TCRbeta CDR3 regions were amplified from genomic DNA using the immunoSEQ Assay, a bias-controlled multiplex PCR. Regarding the original processing steps: Nucleated cell counts per sample were estimated from amplification of reference gene primers within the assay. Sequence reads were collapsed and filtered to measure the absolute abundance of every unique TCRbeta CDR3 rearrangement. For each sample, productive Simpson clonality was calculated as the square root of Simpson's diversity index across productive rearrangements. TCRdb mirrors the immuneACCESS table, restricted to in-frame sequences. Some clones are absent from its copies; in checked studies, under half trace to an unresolved V gene, and the reason for the others is unknown. The V and J calls and the clone size are those of that table, but D and trimming were determined from the DNA. The sample table lists 220,000 or so clones, approximately 81% of them with a count of one. The top ten constitute 4.5% to 6% of the sample.

A second Seattle source provided samples from volunteer blood donors who had recovered from COVID-19. Each collaborating institution followed its own protocols to collect whole blood in K2EDTA tubes. For TCRbeta analysis, collaborator samples were shipped as frozen whole blood, as isolated PBMCs, or as DNA extracted from either sample type. The source of this sequence is a woman aged 55-75 years who had recovered from COVID-19. Input material: peripheral blood.

The CDR3 protein sequence reads: CASSLLNTGELFF. The DNA reads as follows: TGTGCCAGCAGCCTACTGAACACCGGGGAGCTGTTTTTT. Rearrangement joined TRBV7-9 to TRBJ2-2, with the identity of the D gene unclear. Between the V and J ends, shortened by 5 bases and 1 base respectively, the junction contains 5 bases. There are 13 amino acids in the CDR3, from cysteine to phenylalanine inclusive. The sequence is cut down to CDR3 DNA, 39 bases in frame from base 1. Per the germline V gene (reference sequence), SEHNR is the CDR1 and FQNEAQ is the CDR2.